This TCR beta chain was identified in a study of patients and donors after allogeneic stem cell transplantation. The germline V gene encodes CDR1 DFQATT and CDR2 SNEGSKA (reference sequence). V dropped 0 bases and J dropped 10 bases, with 15 bases sitting between them. The CDR3 is 13 amino acids. MiXCR was run by TCRdb on the RT-PCR reads, yielding one entry per CDR3 protein. This table has 70,000 to 95,000 distinct CDR3 sequences, roughly 5.2% appearing once. This clonotype was counted between two and nine times. The TCR comes from a human donor who was either an allogeneic HSCT recipient or a stem cell or donor lymphocyte infusion donor (not recorded which). It is not recorded whose cells these are; they may come from a transplant donor. The sequencing sample was made of blood, either unsorted or a sorted T cell fraction (not recorded which). This sequence joins TRBV20-1 and TRBJ2-5, with D perhaps TRBD2 (6 bases). CDR3 nucleotides: TGCAGTGCTAGAGATATTAAGGGGAGGAGCCAGTACTTC. Protein sequence: CSARDIKGRSQYF.